This TCR beta chain was sequenced in a study of blood T cells in healthy people across ages. Germline V gene data show CDR1 as LGHDT and CDR2 as YNNKEL (reference sequence). Deletions cut 4 bases from V and 8 bases from J, with 9 bases between. This CDR3 comprises 12 residues. This clonotype was detected a few times. Using a J-beta primer mix together with a sample-barcoded 5' primer, a second PCR was run for about 7 to 12 cycles. Using its own MiXCR run on the 5' RACE reads, TCRdb lists one record per CDR3 protein. The repertoire has fewer than 800,000 distinct CDR3 sequences, roughly 21% of them found once; the top ten carry 3.6%.

The chain recombines TRBV3-1 with TRBJ2-1; D is undetermined. The specimen sequenced was blood. This receptor was taken from a man between 65 and 85 years old in good health. The CDR3 region has the DNA TGTGCCAGCAGCCGAAACCCCCATGAGCAGTTCTTC. It codes for CASSRNPHEQFF.